This T cell receptor (beta chain) was retrieved from a study of cytomegalovirus exposure and HLA in healthy donors. Remarks on this clone: Its cognate antigen is unknown.

Clones were sequenced by immunoSEQ multiplex PCR, and TCRdb holds only the in-frame ones, with some missing. The sample lists a few hundred thousand clones, 86% occurring once. This CDR3 comprises 16 residues. Germline V CDR1 and CDR2: SGHVS, FNYEAQ. Trimming removed 5 bases from V and 3 bases from J; junction bases left unmatched: 5. Study observations and caveats: That first-cohort TCR clusters tended to co-occur in the roughly 110 validation repertoires was found in a later analysis.

The sequencing sample was made of PBMCs. This TCR derives from a woman younger than 35 in good health and CMV-seronegative. The V gene is TRBV7-6, the J gene TRBJ2-2, with 11 bases lining up with TRBD1. CDR3 bases: TGTGCCAGCAGCCCTACGGGACAGGGGGACACCGGGGAGCTGTTTTTT. Protein: CASSPTGQGDTGELFF.